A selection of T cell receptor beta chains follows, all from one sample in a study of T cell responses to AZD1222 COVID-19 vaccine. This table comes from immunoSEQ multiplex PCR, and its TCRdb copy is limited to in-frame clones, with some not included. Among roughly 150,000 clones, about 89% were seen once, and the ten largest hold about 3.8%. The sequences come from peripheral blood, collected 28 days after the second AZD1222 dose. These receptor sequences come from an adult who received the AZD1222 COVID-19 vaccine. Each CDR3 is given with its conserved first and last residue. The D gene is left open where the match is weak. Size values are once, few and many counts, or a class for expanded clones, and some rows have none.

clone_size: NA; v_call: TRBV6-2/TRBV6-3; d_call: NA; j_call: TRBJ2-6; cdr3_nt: TGTGCCAGCAGTTTATGGGGCTCTGGGGCCAACGTCCTGACTTTC; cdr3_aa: CASSLWGSGANVLTF
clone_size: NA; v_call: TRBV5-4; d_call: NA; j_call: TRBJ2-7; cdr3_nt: TGTGCCAGCTCAGCAGGGTCCTACGAGCAGTACTTC; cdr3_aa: CASSAGSYEQYF
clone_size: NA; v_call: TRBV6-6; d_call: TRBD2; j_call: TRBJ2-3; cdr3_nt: TGTGCCAGCAGTCCGGGAGGAAATACGCAGTATTTT; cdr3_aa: CASSPGGNTQYF
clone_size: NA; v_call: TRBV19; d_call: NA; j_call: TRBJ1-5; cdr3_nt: TGTGCCAGTAGCCGCCGGGAATTGACATCGGCTAGCAATCAGCCCCAGCATTTT; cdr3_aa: CASSRRELTSASNQPQHF
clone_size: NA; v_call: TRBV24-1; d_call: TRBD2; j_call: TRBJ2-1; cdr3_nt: TGTGCCACCAGTGACTGGGGCACGGGACTAGCCCTACGAGGGCAGTTCTTC; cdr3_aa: CATSDWGTGLALRGQFF
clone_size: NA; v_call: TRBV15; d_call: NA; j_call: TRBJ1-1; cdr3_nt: TGTGCCACCAGCAGGAGAGAGTACCGGGCCAACCAGCGGGACACTGAAGCTTTCTTT; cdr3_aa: CATSRREYRANQRDTEAFF
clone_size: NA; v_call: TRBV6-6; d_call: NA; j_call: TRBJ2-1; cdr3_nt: TGTGCCAGCACATACGCCTTGACCGGCTCCTACAATGAGCAGTTCTTC; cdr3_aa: CASTYALTGSYNEQFF
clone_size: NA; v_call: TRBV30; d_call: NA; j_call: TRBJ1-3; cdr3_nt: TGTGCCTGGAGCAGGGACTCTGGAAACACCATATATTTT; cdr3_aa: CAWSRDSGNTIYF
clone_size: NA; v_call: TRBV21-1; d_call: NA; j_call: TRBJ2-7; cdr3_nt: TGTGCCAGCAGCAAAGTAAGGCGCTCCTACGAGCAGTACTTC; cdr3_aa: CASSKVRRSYEQYF
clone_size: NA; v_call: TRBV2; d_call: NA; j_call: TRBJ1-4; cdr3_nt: TGTGCCAGCAGCCAGCGTACAGGGCGGAGCGATGAAAAACTGTTTTTT; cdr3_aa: CASSQRTGRSDEKLFF
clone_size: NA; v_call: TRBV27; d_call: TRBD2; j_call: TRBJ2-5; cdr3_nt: TGTGCCAGCAGTTTCCTACTAGCGGGGGGGGTAAAAGAGACCCAGTACTTC; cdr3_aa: CASSFLLAGGVKETQYF
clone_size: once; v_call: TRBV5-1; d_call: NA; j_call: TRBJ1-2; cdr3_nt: TGCGCCAGCAGCCAACCCGATTTCTATGGCTACACCTTC; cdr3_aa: CASSQPDFYGYTF
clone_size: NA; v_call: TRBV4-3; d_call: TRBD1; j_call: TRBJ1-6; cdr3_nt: TGCGCCAGCAGCCAATTAGAGGGACAGGGGGGATCACCCCTCCACTTT; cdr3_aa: CASSQLEGQGGSPLHF